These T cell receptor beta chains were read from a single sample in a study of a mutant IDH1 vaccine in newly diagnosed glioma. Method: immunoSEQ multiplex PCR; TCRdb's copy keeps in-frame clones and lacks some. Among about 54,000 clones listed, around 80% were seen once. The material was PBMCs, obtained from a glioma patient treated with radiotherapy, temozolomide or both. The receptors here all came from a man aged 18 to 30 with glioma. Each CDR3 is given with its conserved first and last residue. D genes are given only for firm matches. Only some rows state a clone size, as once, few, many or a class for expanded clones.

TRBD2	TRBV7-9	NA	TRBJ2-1	CASSLGGLAGSNEQFF	TGTGCCAGCAGCTTAGGGGGACTAGCGGGGAGCAATGAGCAGTTCTTC
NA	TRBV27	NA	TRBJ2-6	CASSLRGSGANVLTF	TGTGCCAGCAGTCTCCGAGGATCTGGGGCCAACGTCCTGACTTTC
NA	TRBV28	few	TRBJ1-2	CASSLSGVTGYTF	TGTGCCAGCAGTTTATCTGGCGTTACTGGCTACACCTTC
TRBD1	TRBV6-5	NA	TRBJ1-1	CASSIGGARTEAFF	TGTGCCAGCAGTATAGGGGGCGCGAGGACTGAAGCTTTCTTT
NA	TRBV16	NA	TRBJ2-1	CASSQFSVNEQFF	TGTGCCAGCAGCCAATTTAGCGTGAATGAGCAGTTCTTC
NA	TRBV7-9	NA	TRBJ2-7	CASSLQGTDYEQYF	TGTGCCAGCAGCTTACAAGGAACAGACTACGAGCAGTACTTC
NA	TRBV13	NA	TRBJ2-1	CASREVLSGVAFF	TGTGCCAGCAGGGAGGTGCTTTCAGGGGTTGCGTTCTTC
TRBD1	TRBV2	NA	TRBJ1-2	CASREQGGGGYTF	TGTGCCAGCAGGGAACAGGGGGGTGGTGGCTACACCTTC
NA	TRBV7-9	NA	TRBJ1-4	CASSPAGAPEKLFF	TGTGCCAGCAGCCCTGCGGGAGCGCCCGAAAAACTGTTTTTT
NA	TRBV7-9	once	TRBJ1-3	CASSLLRDEQRGSGNTIYF	TGTGCCAGCAGCTTACTGCGGGACGAACAAAGGGGCTCTGGAAACACCATATATTTT
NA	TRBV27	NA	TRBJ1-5	CASSLYRESDQPQHF	TGTGCCAGCAGTTTATACAGGGAATCAGATCAGCCCCAGCATTTT
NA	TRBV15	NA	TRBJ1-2	CATSRSRSGSDGYTF	TGTGCCACCAGCAGAAGTCGGTCCGGGTCGGATGGCTACACCTTC
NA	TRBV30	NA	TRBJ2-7	CAWKDRTPYEQYF	TGTGCCTGGAAGGACCGGACACCTTACGAGCAGTACTTC
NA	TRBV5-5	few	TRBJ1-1	CASGQFGTEAFF	TGTGCCAGCGGCCAATTTGGCACTGAAGCTTTCTTT
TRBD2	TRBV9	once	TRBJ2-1	CASNAGGTYNEQFF	TGTGCCAGCAATGCGGGGGGAACATACAATGAGCAGTTCTTC
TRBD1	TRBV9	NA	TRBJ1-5	CASSPTGGHQPQHF	TGTGCCAGCAGCCCCACAGGGGGACATCAGCCCCAGCATTTT
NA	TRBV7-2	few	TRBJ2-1	CASSLVGSSSYNEQFF	TGTGCCAGCAGCTTAGTGGGGTCCAGCTCCTACAATGAGCAGTTCTTC
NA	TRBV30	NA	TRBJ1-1	CAWSVLKGTEAFF	TGTGCCTGGAGTGTACTGAAGGGAACTGAAGCTTTCTTT
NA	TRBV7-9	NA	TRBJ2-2	CASSLVTGELFF	TGTGCCAGCAGCTTAGTCACCGGGGAGCTGTTTTTT
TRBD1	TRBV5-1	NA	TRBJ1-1	CASSVEPTGAGTEAFF	TGCGCCAGCAGCGTAGAACCAACAGGGGCGGGCACTGAAGCTTTCTTT
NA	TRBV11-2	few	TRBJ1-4	CASSVSGSTNEKLFF	TGTGCCAGCAGCGTCAGCGGGTCAACTAATGAAAAACTGTTTTTT
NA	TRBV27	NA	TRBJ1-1	CASSLSIGQGGNGVFF	TGTGCCAGCAGTTTATCGATCGGGCAGGGAGGAAACGGTGTTTTCTTT
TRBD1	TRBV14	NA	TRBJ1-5	CASGRPDRGGPYSNQPQHF	TGTGCCAGCGGGAGACCGGACAGGGGTGGCCCGTATAGCAATCAGCCCCAGCATTTT
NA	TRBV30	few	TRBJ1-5	CAWSMTAVQPQHF	TGTGCCTGGAGTATGACAGCAGTTCAGCCCCAGCATTTT
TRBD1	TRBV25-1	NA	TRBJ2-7	CASSEFGTGPYEQYF	TGTGCCAGCAGTGAATTTGGGACAGGGCCCTACGAGCAGTACTTC
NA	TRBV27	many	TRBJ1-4	CASGSNLGTEKLFF	TGTGCCAGCGGGAGTAATCTGGGCACCGAAAAACTGTTTTTT
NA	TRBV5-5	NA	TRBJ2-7	CASSYRTQPSYEQYF	TGTGCCAGCAGCTATAGGACACAACCTTCCTACGAGCAGTACTTC
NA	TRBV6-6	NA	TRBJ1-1	CASVPLGGFGTEAFF	TGTGCCAGCGTACCGCTCGGGGGTTTTGGGACTGAAGCTTTCTTT
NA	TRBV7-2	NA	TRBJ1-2	CASSLTTQDGYTF	TGTGCCAGCAGCTTAACGACACAGGATGGCTACACCTTC
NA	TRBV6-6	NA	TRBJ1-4	CASSYSAVGELFF	TGTGCCAGCAGTTACTCGGCCGTGGGGGAACTGTTTTTT
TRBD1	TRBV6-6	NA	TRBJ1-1	CASSYQDRVTEAFF	TGTGCCAGCAGTTACCAAGACAGGGTGACTGAAGCTTTCTTT
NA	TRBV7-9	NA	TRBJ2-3	CASSSRRGQPSDTQYF	TGTGCCAGCAGCTCGCGTCGAGGACAGCCTTCGGATACGCAGTATTTT
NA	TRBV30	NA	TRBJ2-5	CAWSDLSLGETQYF	TGTGCCTGGAGTGATCTTTCTTTGGGAGAGACCCAGTACTTC
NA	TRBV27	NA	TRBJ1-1	CASSLIPWNTEAFF	TGTGCCAGCAGTTTAATTCCCTGGAACACTGAAGCTTTCTTT
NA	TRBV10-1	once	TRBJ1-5	CASSVGGGNQPQHF	TGCGCCAGCAGTGTAGGGGGGGGCAATCAGCCCCAGCATTTT
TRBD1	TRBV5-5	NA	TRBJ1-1	CASSHLQGAITEAFF	TGTGCCAGCAGCCACCTACAGGGGGCTATTACTGAAGCTTTCTTT
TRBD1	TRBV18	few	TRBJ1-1	CASSPFPPGQGPHEAFF	TGTGCCAGCTCACCATTTCCGCCGGGACAGGGACCTCATGAAGCTTTCTTT
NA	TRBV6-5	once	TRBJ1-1	CASSYGSSTEAFF	TGTGCCAGCAGTTACGGAAGTTCCACTGAAGCTTTCTTT
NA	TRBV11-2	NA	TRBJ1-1	CASSLGEVPNTEAFF	TGTGCCAGCAGCTTAGGGGAGGTTCCTAACACTGAAGCTTTCTTT
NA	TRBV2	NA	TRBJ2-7	CASSGTFSSYEQYF	TGTGCCAGCAGTGGTACTTTCAGCTCCTACGAGCAGTACTTC